These 31 T cell receptor beta chains came from one sample sequenced in a study of T cells in Graves' hyperthyroidism and ophthalmopathy. Authors of the study amplified TCR beta CDR3 regions from RNA transcripts. First-round RT-PCR of the TCR CDR3 relied on the HTBI primer set. From the multiplex PCR reads, TCRdb called clonotypes with MiXCR, one entry per CDR3 protein. The data hold a few hundred thousand distinct CDR3 sequences, with around 16% observed a single time. What was sequenced was blood. The receptors were gathered from a woman in her 30s with Graves' hyperthyroidism.

This clonotype has just a few counts. The chain uses TRBV30 and TRBJ2-1; D may match TRBD1 or TRBD2 (5 bases each). The V gene's germline CDR1 is GTSNPN and CDR2 SVGIG (reference sequence). Trimming removed 5 bases at V and 7 bases at J, with 15 bases between. This CDR3 has 13 amino acids. This CDR3 reads CAWGQGPGNEQFF. CDR3 coding DNA: TGTGCCTGGGGTCAGGGACCGGGGAATGAGCAGTTCTTC.

Comment on this clonotype: This may be a read error, as it is one base from a much larger clone. This rearrangement joins TRBV6-1 to TRBJ2-5, with D possibly TRBD1 on 6 matching bases. The length of the CDR3 is 16 residues. CDR1 MNHNS and CDR2 SASEGT come from the germline V gene. The CDR3 DNA sequence: TGTGCCATCAGTGAGCCACAGGGTTTGGTCCAAGAGACCCAGTACTTC. This encodes CAISEPQGLVQETQYF.

In the case of this clonotype: Because the CDR3 is missing its conserved closing phenylalanine or tryptophan, this is likely a read error. The DNA is left out, because the CDR3 cannot be placed on it with certainty; the CDR3 is given as TCRdb lists it. V gene TRBV3-1 combines with J gene TRBJ1-3. The CDR3 has 14 residues if both end residues are counted. Germline V lookup: CDR1 LGHDT, CDR2 YNNKEL (reference sequence). The CDR3 loop reads CASSQGGSGNTMYL.

This clonotype was seen at least ten times. The gene calls are TRBV29-1 and TRBJ2-3; 7 bases map to TRBD2. This CDR3 spans 16 amino acids. Trimming at V came to 1 base and at J to 1 base, leaving 8 bases not matched to a gene. Germline V CDR1 and CDR2: SQVTM, ANQGSEA. The CDR3 loop reads CSVEGTSFSGTDTQYF. The CDR3 DNA reads TGCAGCGTTGAAGGGACTAGTTTCTCGGGCACAGATACGCAGTATTTT.

The chain combines TRBV2 with TRBJ2-7, with D possibly being TRBD1 or TRBD2 (6 bases each). CDR1 and CDR2 from the germline V gene are SNHLY and FYNNEI. CDR3 size: 15 residues. Trimming took off 6 bases at V and 0 bases at J, with 15 bases between the two ends. CDR3 nucleotide sequence: TGTGCCAGCAGAGTTGTGGGGGGCGACTCCTACGAGCAGTACTTC. Its translation is CASRVVGGDSYEQYF.

The chain uses TRBV7-3 and TRBJ2-2; the match to TRBD1 covers 8 bases. Looked up from germline, CDR1 is SGHTA and CDR2 is FQGTGA. The CDR3 is made up of 14 amino acids. J gave up 8 bases and V 5 bases, and 7 bases lay outside the gene matches. DNA for the CDR3: TGTGCCAGCAGCCCCGGGACAGGAAAAGGGGAGCTGTTTTTT. It encodes CASSPGTGKGELFF.

This clonotype has only a few counts. This sequence joins TRBV5-1 and TRBJ1-1, with D tentatively TRBD1 (5 bases). CDR1 and CDR2 (germline): SGHRS, YFSETQ. Trimming removed 5 bases from V and 4 bases from J, with 18 bases in between. This CDR3 region has 15 residues. CDR3 coding DNA: TGCGCCAGCAGACCCGGCAGGGTGCGGGTCACTGAAGCTTTCTTT. Protein product: CASRPGRVRVTEAFF.

The sample holds a few counts of this clonotype. The rearrangement joins TRBV7-9 to TRBJ2-1; D is possibly TRBD2 (6 bases). V lost 5 bases to trimming and J lost 2 bases, with 16 bases between them. This CDR3 has 16 residues. Looked up from germline, CDR1 is SEHNR and CDR2 is FQNEAQ (reference sequence). In nucleotides, the CDR3 is TGTGCCAGCAGCCCGACGTCTACGGGGGCCTACAATGAGCAGTTCTTC. Encoded protein: CASSPTSTGAYNEQFF.

This clonotype was found many times. V usage is TRBV20-1 and J usage is TRBJ1-4, with TRBD1 matching over 7 bases. Germline V gene sequence: CDR1 DFQATT, CDR2 SNEGSKA (reference sequence). The V segment lost 5 bases and the J segment 11 bases; nucleotides outside the gene matches: 14. The CDR3 is 14 residues long. The DNA of the CDR3 is TGCAGTGCTCCCAAGGAGACAGGGAGTAGCAAACTGTTTTTT. Protein product: CSAPKETGSSKLFF.

Many counts were recorded for this clonotype. The chain has TRBV4-1 and TRBJ2-7; a possible D gene is TRBD2 (5 bases). Germline assignment: CDR1 MGHRA and CDR2 YSYEKL. The length of the CDR3 is 15 residues. V was shortened by 5 bases and J by 2 bases, with 16 bases between the two germline ends. For the CDR3, the DNA is TGCGCCAGCAGCTCCAAAGGAGGAGGAACCTACGAGCAGTACTTC. Translating gives CASSSKGGGTYEQYF.

At least ten counts were recorded for this clonotype. The chain couples TRBV7-2 to TRBJ2-7; D is unclear. CDR1 is SGHTA and CDR2 is FQGNSA in the germline V gene. The CDR3 extends over 13 amino acids. V lost 3 bases and J lost 1, with 7 bases in between. The CDR3 is CASSFSRSYEQYF. The CDR3 DNA reads as TGTGCCAGCAGCTTTTCCAGGTCCTACGAGCAGTACTTC.

This clonotype has a handful of counts. The J gene is TRBJ2-6, the V gene TRBV5-1; a weak D match, TRBD1 (6 bases). V was cut by 4 bases and J by 2 bases, with 13 bases left in between. CDR1 SGHRS and CDR2 YFSETQ come from the germline V gene. This CDR3 is 16 amino acids long. CDR3 loop: CASSMTGETGANVLTF. Written as DNA, the CDR3 is TGCGCCAGCAGCATGACAGGAGAGACTGGGGCCAACGTCCTGACTTTC.

This clonotype was seen many times. V and J are TRBV12-3 or TRBV12-4 and TRBJ1-5; a possible D gene is TRBD1 (6 bases). The CDR3 totals 15 residues. Trimming pared 7 bases from V and 2 bases from J, leaving 15 bases between. The CDR3 region has the DNA TGTGCCAGCACCCCGGGGGGCATCGGCAATCAGCCCCAGCATTTT. Amino acid sequence: CASTPGGIGNQPQHF.

This clonotype was counted at least ten times. The CDR3 DNA follows: TGTGCCAGCTCACCCCGTGACAGGGAGTGGGCTTTCTTT. Translating it yields CASSPRDREWAFF. J is TRBJ1-1 and V is TRBV18; TRBD1 aligns across 7 bases. CDR1 and CDR2 from the germline V gene are KGHSH and LQKENI. The CDR3 covers 13 residues. Unmatched junction bases numbered 9, after V lost 3 bases and J lost 11 bases.

This clonotype has only a few counts. The V and J genes are TRBV6-2 or TRBV6-3 and TRBJ2-7; D is ambiguous. The V gene's germline CDR1 is MNHEY and CDR2 SVGEGT. V lost 2 bases to trimming and J lost 6 bases, with 8 bases between them. This CDR3 spans 12 amino acids. The CDR3 sequence is CASSYEKREQYF. The CDR3 nucleotides are TGTGCCAGCAGTTACGAGAAGCGCGAGCAGTACTTC.

The table lists this clonotype with many counts. V is TRBV2 and J is TRBJ2-1, with 10 bases identical to TRBD2. This CDR3 region has 14 residues. The junction had 5 bases not matched to a gene; V was cut back by 8 bases and J by 4 bases. From germline, CDR1 is SNHLY and CDR2 FYNNEI. The CDR3 DNA follows: TGTGCCAGCTCCGGACTAGCGGCGTACAATGAGCAGTTCTTC. It yields the protein CASSGLAAYNEQFF.

Regarding this clonotype: The junction does not match germline at one end; this may be a read error. The J gene is TRBJ2-7, the V gene TRBV12-3 or TRBV12-4, with TRBD2 matching 7 bases. The CDR3 contains 14 residues. The CDR3 coding sequence is TGTGCCAGCAGTTCTAGCGGTCGGTCCTGCGAGCAGTACTTC. Its translation is CASSSSGRSCEQYF.

V and J are TRBV5-1 and TRBJ2-3; 9 bases agree with TRBD2. V shed 5 bases and J 2 bases; nucleotides not matched to a gene: 9. There are 16 residues in the CDR3. CDR1 and CDR2 (germline): SGHRS, YFSETQ. CDR3 in amino acids: CASRPIPGLATDTQYF. CDR3 DNA: TGCGCCAGCAGACCGATTCCGGGACTAGCCACAGATACGCAGTATTTT.

This clonotype was recorded many times. Here the CDR3 DNA reads TGTGCCAGCAGCCCAGGGGCCCCGAACACCGGGGAGCTGTTTTTT. Translation: CASSPGAPNTGELFF. J is TRBJ2-2 and V is TRBV7-8; perhaps TRBD1 as D (6 bases). This CDR3 has 15 amino acids. The ends were cut back, 5 bases at V and 0 bases at J, with 10 bases in the middle. Per germline, CDR1 SGHVS and CDR2 FQNEAQ.

Concerning this clonotype itself: Since a much larger clone is just one base distant, this may be a read error. The chain links TRBV30 to TRBJ2-3; TRBD1 or TRBD2 may be the D gene (5 bases each). The V gene's germline CDR1 is GTSNPN and CDR2 SVGIG (reference sequence). CDR3 length equals 14 residues. CDR3 region: CAWKFVGPTDTRYF. For the CDR3, the DNA is TGTGCCTGGAAGTTCGTGGGACCCACAGATACGCGGTATTTT.

The chain carries TRBV6-1 and TRBJ1-1; 8 bases fit TRBD1. Unmatched junction bases numbered 5, after V lost 7 bases and J lost 1 base. The CDR3 is 14 residues long. The germline V gene has CDR1 MNHNS and CDR2 SASEGT. CDR3 in DNA: TGTGCCAGCAATAGAGGGACAGGGAACACTGAAGCTTTCTTT. It yields the protein CASNRGTGNTEAFF.

This clonotype was seen at least ten times. V is TRBV20-1 and J is TRBJ1-1; D uncertain. The CDR3 consists of 12 residues. Per the germline V gene, CDR1 is DFQATT and CDR2 is SNEGSKA (reference sequence). V lost 3 bases and J lost 4, with 9 bases in between. CDR3 DNA sequence: TGCAGTGCTAGCTGGTCAGGCACTGAAGCTTTCTTT. Residues: CSASWSGTEAFF.

This clonotype has a handful of counts. The chain is built from TRBV12-3 or TRBV12-4 and TRBJ2-4; TRBD2 aligns across 7 bases. The CDR3 length is 17 residues. Germline trimming cut 5 bases from V and 0 bases from J; bases unmatched to any gene: 10. This chain's CDR3 is CASSGSGNNLAKNIQYF. The DNA of the CDR3 is TGTGCCAGCAGTGGCAGCGGGAATAATCTAGCCAAAAACATTCAGTACTTC.

The chain recombines TRBV20-1 with TRBJ2-7; D remains unclear. Germline V CDR1 and CDR2: DFQATT, SNEGSKA (reference sequence). V dropped 1 base and J dropped 1 base, with 11 bases sitting between them. This CDR3 contains 14 residues. This CDR3 is CSARAEFGSYEQYF. The CDR3 region has the DNA TGCAGTGCTAGAGCGGAGTTTGGGTCCTACGAGCAGTACTTC.

This clonotype occurred many times. The chain has TRBV5-1 and TRBJ2-5, with D tentatively TRBD1 (7 bases). Germline CDR1 SGHRS, CDR2 YFSETQ. Trimming removed 3 bases from V and 5 bases from J, with 11 bases in between. This CDR3 contains 13 residues. The CDR3 loop reads CASSSSGGETQYF. CDR3 nucleotides: TGCGCCAGCAGCTCCTCAGGGGGGGAGACCCAGTACTTC.

The V and J genes are TRBV30 and TRBJ2-1, with D possibly being TRBD1 (5 bases). The CDR3 length is 12 residues. V lost 3 bases and J lost 8, with 11 bases in between. Germline loops: CDR1 GTSNPN, CDR2 SVGIG (reference sequence). CDR3 loop: CAWSQDRDEQFF. CDR3 sequence (DNA): TGTGCCTGGAGCCAAGACAGAGATGAGCAGTTCTTC.

The sample holds many counts of this clonotype. CDR3 in DNA: TGTGCCAGCAGCGGGGACGGACCCTACGAGCAGTACTTC. Translating it yields CASSGDGPYEQYF. This rearrangement joins TRBV5-8 to TRBJ2-7; possibly TRBD1 or TRBD2 for D (5 bases each). The V and J ends lost 4 bases and 2 bases respectively, with 10 bases between them. Germline V gene sequence: CDR1 SGHTS, CDR2 YDEGEE. This CDR3 has 13 residues.

V and J are TRBV3-1 and TRBJ1-3; tentative D call: TRBD1 (6 bases). V shed 1 base and J shed 0 bases, with 13 bases lying between them. The germline V gene has CDR1 LGHDT and CDR2 YNNKEL (reference sequence). The CDR3 loop spans 17 amino acids. The CDR3 sequence: CASSQVVSGASGNTIYF. CDR3 sequence (DNA): TGTGCCAGCAGCCAAGTAGTTTCAGGGGCCTCTGGAAACACCATATATTTT.

Only a few counts were recorded for this clonotype. The chain carries TRBV29-1 and TRBJ2-1; a weak D match, TRBD2 (5 bases). V shed 7 bases and J shed 8 bases, with 21 bases lying between them. Germline V gene lookup returns CDR1 SQVTM and CDR2 ANQGSEA. The CDR3 loop spans 14 amino acids. CDR3 sequence: CSAQGPGIVDEQFF. DNA of the CDR3: TGCAGCGCCCAAGGTCCGGGGATAGTCGATGAGCAGTTCTTC.

The sample holds a few counts of this clonotype. This chain connects TRBV24-1 to TRBJ2-1; 11 bases are a match to TRBD2. CDR1 and CDR2 (germline): KGHDR, SFDVKD. J gave up 8 bases and V 4 bases, and 15 bases lay outside the gene matches. There are 18 residues in the CDR3. The CDR3 DNA reads as TGTGCCACCAGTGAGAGACTAGCGGGATTTTGGTTGTCAGATGAGCAGTTCTTC. Translated, it gives CATSERLAGFWLSDEQFF.

This clonotype was counted many times. V and J are TRBV28 and TRBJ1-1; TRBD1 aligns across 7 bases. After removal of 6 bases from V and 8 bases from J, the junction contained 21 bases not matched to a gene. The germline gives CDR1 MDHEN, CDR2 SYDVKM. The CDR3 covers 17 residues. The CDR3 DNA follows: TGTGCCAGCAGCCCCTGGCGTAGGGGGCGCGTAGAGGGGGAAGCTTTCTTT. Amino acids: CASSPWRRGRVEGEAFF.